This TCR beta chain appears in the sequencing data of a study of blood T cell repertoires in COVID-19. Study details: The origin of the acute and convalescent COVID-19 samples was the United States, Italy and Spain.

In the source study's methods: Amplification of reference gene primers was used by the study to estimate nucleated cell counts. Using immunoSEQ multiplex PCR, the repertoire was profiled, and TCRdb retains in-frame clones only, with some absent. From that table come the V and J calls and clone size; the DNA was used to work out D and trimming. Here the sample spans approximately 250,000 clones, around 86% being singletons. Germline CDR1 SEHNR, CDR2 FQNEAQ (reference sequence). The CDR3 has 13 amino acids. The V end was cut by 1 base, the J end by 9 bases, with 10 bases between. The source of this sequence is a woman aged 60 to 75 who had recovered from COVID-19. The sequenced sample was peripheral blood. V gene TRBV7-9 combines with J gene TRBJ2-1, with no clear D. This chain's CDR3 is CASSLGMSGEQFF. The CDR3 DNA sequence: TGTGCCAGCAGCTTAGGGATGTCGGGTGAGCAGTTCTTC.